This T cell receptor (beta chain) was documented in a study of T cells in Graves' hyperthyroidism and ophthalmopathy. Study information: Blood from the periphery was taken at initial diagnosis, before any treatment. Study-level results: Model-based prediction identified ophthalmopathy a median about 7 months prior to its onset. Most thyroid clonotypes expanded above 0.001 were also detected in blood.

This clonotype was detected only a few times. The target antigen is unknown. The CDR3 contains 13 residues. CDR1 MNHEY and CDR2 SVGAGI come from the germline V gene. Trimming took 2 bases from V and 5 from J, leaving 9 bases between them. The study excluded patients with uncontrolled infection, other autoimmune disease, pregnancy or lactation. Template material for amplifying TCR beta CDR3 regions consisted of RNA transcripts. HTBI primers were used for first-round RT-PCR of the TCR CDR3. Each CDR3 protein is one row after TCRdb ran MiXCR on the multiplex PCR reads. The data show around 340,000 distinct CDR3 sequences, with 15% to 20% seen just once and 45% to 50% held by the top ten.

The source is a woman aged 50 to 60 with Graves' hyperthyroidism. The rearrangement uses TRBV6-5 and TRBJ2-5; weak D call: TRBD1 (6 bases). Sequenced sample: blood. CDR3 loop: CASSYIQGETQYF. In nucleotides, the CDR3 is TGTGCCAGCAGTTACATTCAGGGGGAGACCCAGTACTTC.